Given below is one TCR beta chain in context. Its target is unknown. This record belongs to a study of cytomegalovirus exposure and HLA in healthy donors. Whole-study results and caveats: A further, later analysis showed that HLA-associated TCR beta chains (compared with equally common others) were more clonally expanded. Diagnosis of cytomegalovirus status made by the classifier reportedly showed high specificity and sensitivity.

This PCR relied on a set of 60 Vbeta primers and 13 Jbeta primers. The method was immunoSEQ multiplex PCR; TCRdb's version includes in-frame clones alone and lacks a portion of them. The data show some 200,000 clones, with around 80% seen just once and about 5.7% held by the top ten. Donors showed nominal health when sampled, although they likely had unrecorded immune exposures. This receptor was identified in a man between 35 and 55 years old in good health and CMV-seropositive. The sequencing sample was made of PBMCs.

The CDR3 sequence is CASSQSGGAGNEKLFF. CDR3 coding DNA: TGCGCCAGCAGCCAGTCAGGGGGCGCGGGGAATGAAAAACTGTTTTTT. V usage is TRBV4-1 and J usage is TRBJ1-4; 8 bases align to TRBD1. This CDR3 contains 16 residues. Germline assignment: CDR1 MGHRA and CDR2 YSYEKL. The ends lost 3 bases at V and 5 bases at J; junction bases unmatched: 8.